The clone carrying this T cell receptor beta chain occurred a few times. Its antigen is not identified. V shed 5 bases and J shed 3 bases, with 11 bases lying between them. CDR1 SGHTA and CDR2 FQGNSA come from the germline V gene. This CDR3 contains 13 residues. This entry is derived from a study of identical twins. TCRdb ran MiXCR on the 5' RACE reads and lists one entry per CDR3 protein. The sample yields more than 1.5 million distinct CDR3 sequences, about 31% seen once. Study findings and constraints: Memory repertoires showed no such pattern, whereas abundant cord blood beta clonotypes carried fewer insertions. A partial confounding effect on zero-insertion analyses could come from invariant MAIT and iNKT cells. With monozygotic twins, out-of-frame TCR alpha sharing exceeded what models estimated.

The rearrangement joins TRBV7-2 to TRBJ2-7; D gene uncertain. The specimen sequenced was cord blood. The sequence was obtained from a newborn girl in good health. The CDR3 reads CASSPYYLYEQYF. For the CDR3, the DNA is TGTGCCAGCAGCCCATACTACCTCTACGAGCAGTACTTC.